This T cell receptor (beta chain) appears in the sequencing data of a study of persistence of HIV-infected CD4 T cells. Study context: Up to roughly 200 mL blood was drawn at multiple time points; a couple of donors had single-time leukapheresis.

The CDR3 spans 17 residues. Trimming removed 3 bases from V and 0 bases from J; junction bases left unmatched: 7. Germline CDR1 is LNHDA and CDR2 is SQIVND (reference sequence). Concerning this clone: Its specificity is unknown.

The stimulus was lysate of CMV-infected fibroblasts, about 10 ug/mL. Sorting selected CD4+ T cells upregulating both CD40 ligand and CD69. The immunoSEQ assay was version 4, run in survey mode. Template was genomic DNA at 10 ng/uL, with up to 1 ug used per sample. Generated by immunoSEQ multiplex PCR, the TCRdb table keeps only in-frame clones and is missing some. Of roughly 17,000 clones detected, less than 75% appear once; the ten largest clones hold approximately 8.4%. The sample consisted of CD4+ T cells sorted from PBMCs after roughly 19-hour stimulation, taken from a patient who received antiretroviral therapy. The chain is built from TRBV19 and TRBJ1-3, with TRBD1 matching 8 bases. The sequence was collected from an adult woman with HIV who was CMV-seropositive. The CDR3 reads CASSIPDRVISGNTIYF. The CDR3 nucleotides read TGTGCCAGTAGTATCCCGGACAGGGTAATCTCTGGAAACACCATATATTTT.